This entry lists 18 T cell receptor beta chains sequenced from one sample in a study of radiation and T cells in renal cell carcinoma. Assay: immunoSEQ multiplex PCR; the TCRdb copy retains only in-frame clones and omits some. The data show about 170,000 clones, roughly 90% seen once. This sample's time point: blood 4 weeks post-SBRT, at nephrectomy. Treatment in this sample: 15 Gy SBRT to primary tumor, nephrectomy 4 weeks later. This sample comprised blood, obtained from a patient whose treatment included radiotherapy and nephrectomy. These TCRs come from a woman aged 50 to 60 with renal cell carcinoma.

This clone was seen just once. The chain joins TRBV7-6 to TRBJ2-3, with D unclear. Trimming removed 5 bases at V and 4 bases at J, with 7 bases between. The CDR3 length is 12 residues. Germline V gene sequence: CDR1 SGHVS, CDR2 FNYEAQ. DNA of the CDR3: TGTGCCAGCAGCCGCCCCGCAGATACGCAGTATTTT. It codes for CASSRPADTQYF.

V and J are TRBV9 and TRBJ2-5; possible D gene TRBD2, 6 bases. The CDR3 covers 11 residues. V lost 7 bases and J 3 bases, leaving 7 bases between the germline ends. Germline V lookup: CDR1 SGDLS, CDR2 YYNGEE. The CDR3 loop reads CASGGKETQYF. CDR3 DNA sequence: TGTGCCAGCGGGGGGAAAGAGACCCAGTACTTC.

The V call is TRBV19, the J call TRBJ1-6, with D uncertain. Deletions cut 7 bases from V and 6 bases from J, with 16 bases between. Germline loops: CDR1 LNHDA, CDR2 SQIVND (reference sequence). The CDR3 length is 15 residues. DNA of the CDR3: TGTGCCAGTACCCCGAATCGCGACCGTAATTCACCCCTCCACTTT. It yields the protein CASTPNRDRNSPLHF. Full variable domain (missing parts from reference TRBV19 and TRBJ1-6): DGGITQSPKYLFRKEGQNVTLSCEQNLNHDAMYWYRQDPGQGLRLIYYSQIVNDFQKGDIAEGYSVSREKKESFPLTVTSAQKNPTAFYLCASTPNRDRNSPLHFGNGTRLTVT.

The V gene is TRBV4-1, the J gene TRBJ2-7; 11 bases are shared with TRBD1. V dropped 0 bases and J dropped 7; count of bases not matched to a gene: 5. The germline gives CDR1 MGHRA, CDR2 YSYEKL. The CDR3 consists of 15 residues. The CDR3, as DNA: TGCGCCAGCAGCCAAGAAGGGACAGGGGGGAATGAGCAGTACTTC. This encodes CASSQEGTGGNEQYF.

The chain links TRBV5-4 to TRBJ2-1; D is possibly TRBD1 or TRBD2 (6 bases each). Germline CDR1 is SGHNT and CDR2 is YYREEE (reference sequence). Trimming shortened V by 2 bases and J by 6 bases, and 12 bases separated the two germline ends. The CDR3 is 14 residues long. The CDR3 protein is CASSFGGFFNEQFF. The DNA of the CDR3 is TGTGCCAGCAGCTTCGGGGGCTTCTTCAATGAGCAGTTCTTC.

The rearrangement uses TRBV19 and TRBJ1-4; 8 nucleotides line up with TRBD1. The CDR3 sequence is 13 residues long. V lost 7 bases, J lost 6 bases, and 4 bases stayed unmatched. Germline V CDR1 and CDR2: LNHDA, SQIVND (reference sequence). CDR3 coding DNA: TGTGCCAGTAACACAGGGGGTGATGAAAAACTGTTTTTT. Its protein is CASNTGGDEKLFF. The full variable domain, with the rest looked up from reference TRBV19 and TRBJ1-4, is DGGITQSPKYLFRKEGQNVTLSCEQNLNHDAMYWYRQDPGQGLRLIYYSQIVNDFQKGDIAEGYSVSREKKESFPLTVTSAQKNPTAFYLCASNTGGDEKLFFGSGTQLSVL.

V is TRBV13 and J is TRBJ2-3; tentative D call: TRBD2 (6 bases). V dropped 2 bases and J dropped 2 bases, with 11 bases sitting between them. CDR1 and CDR2 (germline): PRHDT, FYEKMQ (reference sequence). The CDR3 has 15 residues. The CDR3 nucleotides are TGTGCCAGCAGCTTATCGACGGGGGACACAGATACGCAGTATTTT. Translating it yields CASSLSTGDTDTQYF.

This chain links TRBV30 with TRBJ2-7; D might be TRBD1 or TRBD2, each matching 6 bases. The V gene's germline CDR1 is GTSNPN and CDR2 SVGIG (reference sequence). Trimming removed 4 bases from V and 7 bases from J, with 14 bases in between. The CDR3 is 12 residues long. The chain's CDR3 is CAWTSGGREQYF. The CDR3 nucleotides are TGTGCCTGGACGTCCGGGGGCAGAGAGCAGTACTTC.

This sequence joins TRBV10-3 and TRBJ1-1; D is perhaps TRBD1 (5 bases). V shed 2 bases and J shed 3 bases, with 10 bases lying between them. CDR1 is ENHRY, CDR2 SYGVKD, per germline. The CDR3 has 14 residues. The DNA of the CDR3 is TGTGCCATCAGTGAGAGGGGCGCGGACACTGAAGCTTTCTTT. It codes for CAISERGADTEAFF.

The chain uses TRBV5-4 and TRBJ1-5, with D hard to call. V lost 2 bases and J 5 bases, leaving 14 bases between the germline ends. CDR3 size: 15 residues. Germline lookup yields CDR1 SGHNT and CDR2 YYREEE (reference sequence). The CDR3 is CASSFGPSSHQPQHF. The CDR3 coding sequence is TGTGCCAGCAGCTTTGGACCCTCAAGCCATCAGCCCCAGCATTTT.

The chain uses TRBV10-3 and TRBJ1-1; D possibly corresponds to TRBD1 (6 bases). The CDR3 is 17 residues long. Germline CDR1 ENHRY, CDR2 SYGVKD. V was trimmed by 4 bases and J by 1 base, leaving 19 bases between them. In DNA, the CDR3 is TGTGCCATCAGTGTTTCTTGGGGGGGACAACCGAACACTGAAGCTTTCTTT. It translates to CAISVSWGGQPNTEAFF.

The sample holds a few counts of this clone. The same CDR3 is also encoded by other DNA sequences in this sample. The rearrangement joins TRBV18 to TRBJ1-1; a possible D gene is TRBD1 (6 bases). V shed 2 bases and J shed 0 bases, with 7 bases lying between them. Germline CDR1 is KGHSH and CDR2 is LQKENI. The CDR3 is 14 amino acids. The CDR3 loop is CASSPDRLNTEAFF. In DNA form, the CDR3 reads TGTGCCAGCTCACCAGACAGGCTGAACACTGAAGCTTTCTTT.

The chain has TRBV11-2 and TRBJ2-7, with unresolved D. The CDR3 consists of 13 residues. V lost 6 bases to trimming and J lost 2 bases, with 11 bases between them. From germline, CDR1 is SGHAT and CDR2 FQNNGV. The CDR3 nucleotides read TGTGCCAGCAGTCATAGCCCCACCTACGAGCAGTACTTC. This encodes CASSHSPTYEQYF.

This clone was counted once. This chain uses TRBV7-9 with TRBJ2-2; TRBD1 is a possible D gene (6 bases). The CDR3 is made up of 16 amino acids. Between the trimmed V and J ends, which lost 6 bases and 0 bases, there was a span of 14 bases. Germline assignment: CDR1 SEHNR and CDR2 FQNEAQ (reference sequence). This chain's CDR3 is CASSSDSGANTGELFF. The CDR3 DNA reads TGTGCCAGCAGTTCGGACAGTGGGGCGAACACCGGGGAGCTGTTTTTT.

The genes are TRBV6-5 and TRBJ1-2; 7 nucleotides line up with TRBD1. The CDR3 totals 15 residues. Trimming at V came to 3 bases and at J to 2 bases, leaving 6 bases not matched to a gene. Germline V gene sequence: CDR1 MNHEY, CDR2 SVGAGI. The CDR3, as DNA: TGTGCCAGCAGTTATGACCCGGGACAGAACTATGGCTACACCTTC. Its translation: CASSYDPGQNYGYTF.

The rearrangement links TRBV7-2 to TRBJ2-1; a weak D match, TRBD1 (5 bases). Trimming removed 5 bases at V and 3 bases at J, with 11 bases between. Per the germline V gene, CDR1 is SGHTA and CDR2 is FQGNSA. The CDR3 is 14 amino acids. The CDR3 loop reads CASSLGQGYNEQFF. CDR3 DNA: TGTGCCAGCAGCCTCGGGCAGGGCTACAATGAGCAGTTCTTC. The variable domain in full, with the rest retrieved from reference TRBV7-2 and TRBJ2-1, is GAGVSQSPSNKVTEKGKDVELRCDPISGHTALYWYRQSLGQGLEFLIYFQGNSAPDKSGLPSDRFSAERTGGSVSTLTIQRTQQEDSAVYLCASSLGQGYNEQFFGPGTRLTVL.

CDR3 coding DNA: TGTGCCAGCAGCTTGACAGGAACTAACTATGGCTACACCTTC. This codes for CASSLTGTNYGYTF. The V and J genes are TRBV5-4 and TRBJ1-2, with D maybe TRBD1 (5 bases). Germline loops: CDR1 SGHNT, CDR2 YYREEE (reference sequence). V dropped 1 base and J dropped 0 bases, with 7 bases sitting between them. There are 14 residues in the CDR3.

This clone was recorded once. The rearrangement joins TRBV2 to TRBJ1-5; D call uncertain. Germline V gene lookup returns CDR1 SNHLY and CDR2 FYNNEI. The CDR3 has 15 residues. Trimming cost V 6 bases and J 4 bases, with 16 bases left between them. DNA for the CDR3: TGTGCCAGCAGCGGCATGGACCTCTTAAATCAGCCCCAGCATTTT. Translated, it gives CASSGMDLLNQPQHF.